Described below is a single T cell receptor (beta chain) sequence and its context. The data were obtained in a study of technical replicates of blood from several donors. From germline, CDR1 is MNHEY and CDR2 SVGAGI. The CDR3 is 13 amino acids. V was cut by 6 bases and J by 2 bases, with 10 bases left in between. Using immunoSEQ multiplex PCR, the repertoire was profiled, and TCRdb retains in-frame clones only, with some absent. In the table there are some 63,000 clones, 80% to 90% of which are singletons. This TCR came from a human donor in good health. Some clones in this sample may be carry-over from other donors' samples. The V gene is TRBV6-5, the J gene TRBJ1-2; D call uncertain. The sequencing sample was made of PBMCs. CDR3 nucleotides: TGTGCCAGCAGGCCTACAGAGAACTATGGCTACACCTTC. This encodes CASRPTENYGYTF.